The entry that follows covers one TCR beta chain sequence. The data belong to a study of blood T cell repertoires in COVID-19. For the study at large: Some COVID-19 samples were acute and others convalescent; all came from the United States, Italy and Spain. PBMCs, B-cell-depleted T cells, or T cells were the source of the cDNA or gDNA that made up the material.

Original handling: Reference gene primers were amplified, and this amplification served to estimate nucleated cell counts. TCRdb keeps only in-frame clones here, not all; method: immunoSEQ multiplex PCR. That table furnishes V, J and clone size, whereas the DNA furnished D and trimming. The table records fewer than 30,000 clones, roughly 73% of them present only once. The CDR3 loop spans 15 amino acids. Germline CDR1 reads MGHRA; CDR2 reads YSYEKL. The V end was cut by 0 bases, the J end by 2 bases, with 10 bases between. This TCR was recovered from a woman aged 65 to 85 with active or convalescent COVID-19. The chain couples TRBV4-1 to TRBJ1-2; a weak D match, TRBD1 (6 bases). The sequenced material came from peripheral blood. CDR3 amino acids: CASSQEGGANYGYTF. The CDR3 DNA follows: TGCGCCAGCAGCCAAGAGGGGGGGGCCAACTATGGCTACACCTTC.